A single sample is the source of the 27 T cell receptor beta chains below, sequenced in a study of CD4+ T cells in melanoma. The method was immunoSEQ multiplex PCR; TCRdb's version includes in-frame clones alone and lacks a portion of them. The data contain roughly 9,600 clones, around 67% of them singletons. The specimen sequenced was cells from a culture (not recorded whether cultured in vitro). These receptors were collected from a human donor with melanoma.

The chain couples TRBV5-1 to TRBJ2-2; D is perhaps TRBD1 or TRBD2 (5 bases each). The germline V gene encodes CDR1 SGHRS and CDR2 YFSETQ. This CDR3 has 15 amino acids. V lost 7 bases and J 1 base, leaving 14 bases between the germline ends. CDR3 sequence: CASSSGTMNTGELFF. The CDR3, as DNA: TGCGCCAGCTCCTCCGGGACGATGAACACCGGGGAGCTGTTTTTT.

V usage is TRBV5-1 and J usage is TRBJ1-5; the D is unclear. Germline-derived CDR1 and CDR2 are SGHRS and YFSETQ. The ends were cut back, 1 base at V and 3 bases at J, with 8 bases in the middle. The CDR3 has 14 residues. The CDR3 DNA follows: TGCGCCAGCAGCTTGTCCGGAGACAATCAGCCCCAGCATTTT. Its protein is CASSLSGDNQPQHF.

The genes are TRBV2 and TRBJ1-1; D perhaps matches TRBD1 (6 bases). Germline lookup yields CDR1 SNHLY and CDR2 FYNNEI. Trimming left V 7 bases short and J 5 bases short, with 11 bases between. The CDR3 contains 12 residues. CDR3 DNA: TGTGCCAGCAACAGGGCTATTACTGAAGCTTTCTTT. This sequence encodes CASNRAITEAFF.

V gene TRBV4-1 combines with J gene TRBJ1-2, with D possibly TRBD1 on 6 matching bases. Trimming pared 4 bases from V and 1 base from J, leaving 13 bases between. This CDR3 comprises 15 residues. Per the germline V gene, CDR1 is MGHRA and CDR2 is YSYEKL. The CDR3 nucleotides are TGCGCCAGCAGCCCCCGACAGGCCCTTAACTATGGCTACACCTTC. Amino acid sequence: CASSPRQALNYGYTF.

The chain links TRBV30 to TRBJ2-5; maybe TRBD1 (6 bases). There are 15 residues in the CDR3. The germline V and J ends were trimmed by 2 bases and 1 base, with 14 bases remaining between them. CDR1 GTSNPN and CDR2 SVGIG come from the germline V gene (reference sequence). CDR3 region: CAWSQDSTFQETQYF. CDR3 DNA sequence: TGTGCCTGGAGTCAGGACAGCACATTCCAAGAGACCCAGTACTTC.

V is TRBV10-2 and J is TRBJ1-2, with D hard to call. In germline, CDR1 is WSHSY, CDR2 SAAADI. The ends were cut back, 5 bases at V and 2 bases at J, with 21 bases in the middle. The CDR3 contains 17 residues. CDR3 in DNA: TGCGCCAGCAGTCATACGCATACAAGCAGGCGAAACTATGGCTACACCTTC. Translated, it gives CASSHTHTSRRNYGYTF.

The chain employs TRBV18 and TRBJ2-5; tentatively, D is TRBD1 (6 bases). The V and J ends lost 4 bases and 14 bases respectively, with 23 bases between them. This CDR3 is 14 amino acids long. Germline V gives CDR1 KGHSH, CDR2 LQKENI. This chain's CDR3 is CASSRTGTQDHTYF. CDR3 DNA: TGTGCCAGCTCACGAACAGGGACCCAAGACCATACTTACTTC.

The chain recombines TRBV3-1 (or the pseudogene TRBV3-2) with TRBJ2-7; D call uncertain. V was cut by 1 base and J by 4 bases, with 2 bases left in between. This CDR3 is built from 11 residues. Germline CDR1 is LGHDT and CDR2 is YNNKEL (reference sequence). DNA for the CDR3: TGTGCCAGCAGCCAAGCTTACGAGCAGTACTTC. It codes for CASSQAYEQYF.

This clone was seen once. This chain joins TRBV11-2 and TRBJ2-5, with 10 bases fitting TRBD2. V lost 5 bases and J lost 5; bases outside the gene matches: 11. The CDR3 extends over 16 amino acids. Germline values: CDR1 SGHAT, CDR2 FQNNGV. The CDR3 sequence is CASSDSSGGYLETQYF. CDR3 DNA sequence: TGTGCCAGCAGCGACAGTAGCGGGGGGTACCTCGAGACCCAGTACTTC.

The chain combines TRBV18 with TRBJ1-2; 9 bases are a match to TRBD1. This CDR3 spans 14 amino acids. Germline CDR1 and CDR2: KGHSH and LQKENI. Trimming at V came to 4 bases and at J to 4 bases, leaving 4 bases not matched to a gene. CDR3 region: CASSQSGQGYGYTF. The CDR3 nucleotides read TGTGCCAGCTCACAATCGGGACAGGGCTATGGCTACACCTTC.

The chain has TRBV11-3 and TRBJ1-6, with D uncertain. The CDR3 totals 13 residues. Trimming stripped 3 bases from V and 10 bases from J, with 10 bases between. The germline V gene encodes CDR1 SGHNT and CDR2 YENEEA. For the CDR3, the DNA is TGTGCCAGCAGCTTGGAAGTGGGCTCACCCCTCCACTTT. Amino acids: CASSLEVGSPLHF.

The chain couples TRBV29-1 to TRBJ2-1, with 10 bases fitting TRBD2. The CDR3 totals 15 residues. V dropped 6 bases and J dropped 10; count of bases not matched to a gene: 15. CDR1 SQVTM and CDR2 ANQGSEA come from the germline V gene. Here the CDR3 reads CSVSPQSGGAEEQFF. Written as DNA, the CDR3 is TGCAGCGTCAGCCCCCAAAGCGGGGGGGCAGAGGAGCAGTTCTTC.

This clone showed up just a few times. V is TRBV5-1 and J is TRBJ2-2, with TRBD1 identical over 7 bases. The CDR3 is 18 residues long. Germline CDR1 reads SGHRS; CDR2 reads YFSETQ. V dropped 2 bases and J dropped 0; count of bases not matched to a gene: 10. The CDR3 is CASSFLETGISNTGELFF. The CDR3 region has the DNA TGCGCCAGCAGCTTTCTTGAGACAGGGATATCGAACACCGGGGAGCTGTTTTTT.

This clone was observed a few times. Here the CDR3 reads CASSIDAGALSGNTIYF. CDR3 in DNA: TGTGCCAGTAGTATAGATGCAGGGGCGCTCTCTGGAAACACCATATATTTT. The genes are TRBV19 and TRBJ1-3; the D gene is possibly TRBD1 (6 bases). The CDR3 is 17 residues long. Per germline, CDR1 LNHDA and CDR2 SQIVND (reference sequence). Trimming shortened V by 0 bases and J by 0 bases, and 12 bases separated the two germline ends.

In this sample, this clone turned up a few times. The chain uses TRBV5-1 and TRBJ1-2; D remains ambiguous. With 4 bases removed from V and 7 bases from J, the gap between germline ends came to 11 bases. Looked up from germline, CDR1 is SGHRS and CDR2 is YFSETQ. CDR3 size: 12 residues. The CDR3 DNA follows: TGCGCCAGCAGCCTCGACGCTACTGGCTACACCTTC. Its translation: CASSLDATGYTF.

The chain carries TRBV11-2 and TRBJ2-5; TRBD2 aligns across 11 bases. CDR1 and CDR2 (germline): SGHAT, FQNNGV. The ends lost 5 bases at V and 2 bases at J; junction bases unmatched: 4. This CDR3 has 15 amino acids. The CDR3 sequence is CASSPLAGGQETQYF. The DNA for the CDR3 is TGTGCCAGCAGCCCATTAGCGGGGGGGCAAGAGACCCAGTACTTC.

The chain links TRBV18 to TRBJ2-2; 10 positions agree with TRBD1. CDR1 KGHSH and CDR2 LQKENI come from the germline V gene. The V gene end was trimmed by 3 bases and the J gene end by 4 bases; junction bases not matched to a gene: 5. This CDR3 is 16 amino acids long. CDR3 loop: CASSPRGQGSTGELFF. The CDR3 nucleotides read TGTGCCAGCTCACCTAGGGGACAGGGGAGCACCGGGGAGCTGTTTTTT. The variable domain in full, completed from reference TRBV18 and TRBJ2-2, reads NAGVMQNPRHLVRRRGQEARLRCSPMKGHSHVYWYRQLPEEGLKFMVYLQKENIIDESGMPKERFSAEFPKEGPSILRIQQVVRGDSAAYFCASSPRGQGSTGELFFGEGSRLTVL.

This clone occurred a few times. The rearrangement links TRBV4-1 to TRBJ2-7; unclear D gene. The CDR3 runs 16 residues. Germline CDR1 MGHRA, CDR2 YSYEKL. With 0 bases removed from V and 3 bases from J, the gap between germline ends came to 15 bases. Here the CDR3 DNA reads TGCGCCAGCAGCCAAGATCGGACCCAGCCTTTCTACGAGCAGTACTTC. Its protein product is CASSQDRTQPFYEQYF.

The J gene is TRBJ1-2, the V gene TRBV10-1; 7 bases are shared with TRBD1. The CDR3 covers 13 residues. Germline assignment: CDR1 WNHNN and CDR2 SYGVQD (reference sequence). The J segment lost 0 bases and the V segment lost 10 bases, leaving 5 bases of the junction unmatched. CDR3: CAKPGQTNYGYTF. In nucleotides, the CDR3 is TGCGCCAAACCGGGACAGACTAACTATGGCTACACCTTC.

V and J are TRBV3-1 (or the pseudogene TRBV3-2) and TRBJ1-1, with D maybe TRBD1 (6 bases). Germline loops: CDR1 LGHDT, CDR2 YNNKEL (reference sequence). Trimming took off 5 bases at V and 1 base at J, with 14 bases between the two ends. This CDR3 contains 15 residues. CDR3 nucleotides: TGTGCCAGCAGCGATTCTAAACAGGGGAACACTGAAGCTTTCTTT. It yields the protein CASSDSKQGNTEAFF.

The chain employs TRBV14 and TRBJ2-3; 7 bases match TRBD1. V was pared by 2 bases and J by 5 bases, with 4 bases of the junction left unmatched. The CDR3 is 14 amino acids. Germline loops: CDR1 SGHDN, CDR2 FVKESK. The CDR3 bases are TGTGCCAGCAGCCAATTAGCAGGGGGAGATACGCAGTATTTT. Encoded protein: CASSQLAGGDTQYF.

This rearrangement joins TRBV4-2 to TRBJ2-4, with D possibly matching TRBD2 (7 bases). The germline V and J ends were trimmed by 0 bases and 8 bases, with 11 bases remaining between them. This CDR3 has 14 residues. CDR1 and CDR2 from the germline V gene are LGHNA and YNFKEQ. CDR3 amino acids: CASSQEGGGDIQYF. The CDR3 nucleotides are TGTGCCAGCAGCCAAGAAGGGGGGGGAGACATTCAGTACTTC.

J is TRBJ2-6 and V is TRBV5-1; TRBD1 might be the D (7 bases). In germline, CDR1 is SGHRS, CDR2 YFSETQ. The CDR3 totals 18 residues. Trimming took 0 bases from V and 2 from J, leaving 15 bases between them. The CDR3 spells CASSLGGDRLPGANVLTF. The CDR3 DNA reads TGCGCCAGCAGCTTGGGGGGGGACAGACTCCCTGGGGCCAACGTCCTGACTTTC.

The count of this clone is one. The V call is TRBV2, the J call TRBJ2-7; D ambiguous. Trimming shortened V by 7 bases and J by 1 base, and 11 bases separated the two germline ends. Germline CDR1 SNHLY, CDR2 FYNNEI. The CDR3 totals 13 residues. CDR3 DNA: TGTGCCAGCACCATCCCGTTATCCTACGAGCAGTACTTC. This translates into CASTIPLSYEQYF.

This clone counts as medium-sized. V and J are TRBV6-5 and TRBJ1-1, with D unresolved. Germline-derived CDR1 and CDR2 are MNHEY and SVGAGI. This CDR3 spans 13 amino acids. V dropped 6 bases and J dropped 6 bases, with 14 bases sitting between them. CDR3 sequence (DNA): TGTGCCAGCAGATCGAGGGATGCAGCTGAAGCTTTCTTT. This encodes CASRSRDAAEAFF.

The gene calls are TRBV19 and TRBJ1-4; D remains unclear. V lost 6 bases, J lost 8 bases, and 13 bases lay in between. This CDR3 has 13 residues. The V gene's germline CDR1 is LNHDA and CDR2 SQIVND (reference sequence). Here the CDR3 DNA reads TGTGCCAGTAGCGAGCGCCCAGGAGAAAAACTGTTTTTT. Protein product: CASSERPGEKLFF.

The chain is built from TRBV18 and TRBJ2-7, with D maybe TRBD1 (5 bases). CDR1 and CDR2 (germline): KGHSH, LQKENI. CDR3 length equals 13 residues. The ends were cut back, 3 bases at V and 7 bases at J, with 13 bases in the middle. The CDR3 loop is CASSPGRSQEQYF. CDR3 in DNA: TGTGCCAGCTCACCGGGGCGGTCCCAAGAGCAGTACTTC.